This is a list of T cell receptor beta chains from one sample in a study of T cells after yellow fever vaccination. Each CDR3 protein gets one entry after TCRdb re-called the 5' RACE reads with MiXCR. Altogether roughly 250,000 distinct CDR3 sequences are present, over 10% being singletons, with the ten largest covering roughly 0.5%. The sample consisted of CD4+ T cells sorted from PBMCs, taken 45 days after the yellow fever booster vaccination. The source of these receptors is a man aged 25-45 years who received the YFV17D yellow fever vaccine. The CDR3 runs from the conserved cysteine through the conserved F or W. D genes are given only for firm matches. For some rows the clone size is stated as once, few or many, or as a class when expanded; others skip it.

>TRBV2|-|TRBJ2-3|17|few
TGTGCCAGCAGTGAAGCGCCCAGGGTAAAGGGCACAGATACGCAGTATTTT
CASSEAPRVKGTDTQYF
>TRBV28|TRBD2|TRBJ2-1|15|few
TGTGCCAGCAGTGATAAACTAGCGGGAAATAATGAGCAGTTCTTC
CASSDKLAGNNEQFF
>TRBV28|TRBD2|TRBJ2-1|15|few
TGTGCCAGCAGCCCTGGGCTAGCGGTGGACAATGAGCAGTTCTTC
CASSPGLAVDNEQFF
>TRBV12-3/TRBV12-4|-|TRBJ2-7|12|many
TGTGCCAGCAGTTCCTCCGGCTACGAGCAGTACTTC
CASSSSGYEQYF
>TRBV24-1|-|TRBJ2-7|13|-
TGTGCCACGAAACTTAGCGATACCTACGAGCAGTACTTC
CATKLSDTYEQYF
>TRBV9|-|TRBJ1-2|15|-
TGTGCCAGCAGCGTCCCGGGCGGGGGGACAAGTGGCTACACCTTC
CASSVPGGGTSGYTF
>TRBV6-1|TRBD1|TRBJ2-1|15|many
TGTGCCAGCAGTGAGACAGGGGGCTCCTACAATGAGCAGTTCTTC
CASSETGGSYNEQFF
>TRBV2|TRBD1|TRBJ1-1|13|-
TGTGCCAGCAACCAGGGGGCACGGACTGAAGCTTTCTTT
CASNQGARTEAFF
>TRBV20-1|TRBD1|TRBJ2-7|14|many
TGCAGTGCAACCATCGGGACAGGGGGCGGGGAGCAGTACTTC
CSATIGTGGGEQYF
>TRBV10-3|TRBD2|TRBJ2-3|15|few
TGTGCCATCAGTGAGCCAAGCGGGAAAGCAGATACGCAGTATTTT
CAISEPSGKADTQYF
>TRBV5-1|TRBD2|TRBJ2-1|14|-
TGCGCCAGCTCCAACATCGCCGGGGGGAATGAGCAGTTCTTC
CASSNIAGGNEQFF
>TRBV29-1|TRBD2|TRBJ2-1|14|few
TGCAGCGTTGGGACCGGGACTACCTACAATGAGCAGTTCTTC
CSVGTGTTYNEQFF
>TRBV29-1|TRBD1|TRBJ2-7|13|few
TGCAGCGTTGAAGGTCAGGGGGCAAGCGAGCAGTACTTC
CSVEGQGASEQYF
>TRBV5-6|TRBD1|TRBJ2-5|16|-
TGTGCCAGCAGGAAAACCGGACAGGGCGTTTCAGAGACCCAGTACTTC
CASRKTGQGVSETQYF
>TRBV12-3/TRBV12-4|-|TRBJ1-6|17|few
TGTGCCAGCAGTTTAGGGTGGCCCCAGGGGAACAATTCACCCCTCCACTTT
CASSLGWPQGNNSPLHF
>TRBV10-3|-|TRBJ1-6|15|-
TGTGCCATCAGGACAGGAGGGAGCGATAATTCACCCCTCCACTTT
CAIRTGGSDNSPLHF
>TRBV20-1|TRBD2|TRBJ2-5|15|many
TGCAGTGCTTCTCCGGGACTAGCGGGATCGGAGACCCAGTACTTC
CSASPGLAGSETQYF
>TRBV4-3|-|TRBJ2-5|13|-
TGCGCCAGGCCCCGAGGGAATGGAGAGACCCAGTACTTC
CARPRGNGETQYF
>TRBV29-1|-|TRBJ1-1|12|few
TGCAGCGTTAGTAACGTGAACACTGAAGCTTTCTTT
CSVSNVNTEAFF
>TRBV18|-|TRBJ2-7|13|few
TGTGCCAGCTCACTGGCTGAAGCTAACGAGCAGTACTTC
CASSLAEANEQYF
>TRBV2|TRBD2|TRBJ2-2|14|-
TGTGCCAGGGCCGGGACTAGTAACACCGGGGAGCTGTTTTTT
CARAGTSNTGELFF
>TRBV6-1|-|TRBJ2-7|13|-
TGTGCCAGCCAGGTAGGGGGGGCTTACGAGCAGTACTTC
CASQVGGAYEQYF
>TRBV7-9|-|TRBJ1-2|14|-
TGTGCCAGCAGCCTAGTGCGGACAGAGCATGGCTACACCTTC
CASSLVRTEHGYTF
>TRBV12-3/TRBV12-4|-|TRBJ1-5|14|few
TGTGCCAGCAGTTTTAGAGCGGGCAATCAGCCCCAGCATTTT
CASSFRAGNQPQHF
>TRBV12-3/TRBV12-4|-|TRBJ2-3|15|many
TGTGCCAGCAGCGACCTGCCGGGGGGCACAGATACGCAGTATTTT
CASSDLPGGTDTQYF
>TRBV7-9|-|TRBJ2-3|17|-
TGTGCCAGCAGCTTAGATTTCAGAGCTAGCGGCACAGATACGCAGTATTTT
CASSLDFRASGTDTQYF
>TRBV6-1|-|TRBJ1-3|16|few
TGTGCCAGCAGCAATCGGGGGGGGAGCTCTGGAAACACCATATATTTT
CASSNRGGSSGNTIYF
>TRBV9|-|TRBJ1-2|15|few
TGTGCCAGCAGCCCCAGATTGGACAAAAACTATGGCTACACCTTC
CASSPRLDKNYGYTF
>TRBV12-3/TRBV12-4|TRBD2|TRBJ2-1|17|many
TGTGCCAGCAGTTTAAGTGGGTCTAGCGGACTTGCCAATGAGCAGTTCTTC
CASSLSGSSGLANEQFF